The rows below give T cell receptor beta chains drawn from one sample of a study of regulatory T cells in long-lasting Graves disease. TCRdb processed the multiplex PCR reads anew with MiXCR; each CDR3 protein has one entry. The data show some 340,000 distinct CDR3 sequences, around 23% seen once. Sequenced material: peripheral blood mononuclear cells (PBMCs), taken when the disease was refractory, from a patient treated with antithyroid drugs. The source of these receptors is a middle-aged woman with Graves disease. Each CDR3 is given with its conserved first and last residue. A D gene is named only where the DNA matches it firmly. A row's size may be missing; if present it is once, few, many or a size class.

D gene	V gene	clone size	J gene	CDR3 length	CDR3 protein	CDR3 DNA
NA	TRBV6-2/TRBV6-3	few	TRBJ1-1	13	CASSYAGLGEAFF	TGTGCCAGCAGTTACGCGGGGTTGGGTGAAGCTTTCTTT
NA	TRBV20-1	NA	TRBJ1-3	14	CSARVRDSGNTIYF	TGCAGTGCTAGAGTAAGGGACTCTGGAAACACCATATATTTT
TRBD1	TRBV15	NA	TRBJ1-1	13	CATSQGGGTEAFF	TGTGCCACCAGCCAGGGGGGGGGGACTGAAGCTTTCTTT
TRBD2	TRBV20-1	NA	TRBJ2-5	18	CSARDRTRQGRGLETQYF	TGCAGTGCTAGAGATCGGACAAGGCAAGGGAGGGGATTAGAGACCCAGTACTTC
NA	TRBV27	NA	TRBJ2-2	14	CASRADILGGELFF	TGTGCCAGCAGGGCGGACATTCTAGGCGGGGAGCTGTTTTTT
NA	TRBV12-3/TRBV12-4	many	TRBJ1-2	15	CASSPYPPGDYGYTF	TGTGCCAGCAGCCCATACCCACCGGGGGACTATGGCTACACCTTC
NA	TRBV19	NA	TRBJ1-2	15	CASTPGRGSNYGYTF	TGTGCCAGTACCCCGGGACGGGGTTCGAACTATGGCTACACCTTC
TRBD1	TRBV12-3/TRBV12-4	many	TRBJ2-5	16	CASSFLSGQEQETQYF	TGTGCCAGCAGTTTCCTCTCGGGACAGGAGCAAGAGACCCAGTACTTC
NA	TRBV6-2/TRBV6-3	NA	TRBJ1-5	15	CASSFGRRYNQPQHF	TGTGCCAGCAGTTTTGGACGGAGGTACAATCAGCCCCAGCATTTT
NA	TRBV6-1	many	TRBJ1-4	14	CASSRTATNEKLFF	TGTGCCAGCAGTCGAACAGCAACTAATGAAAAACTGTTTTTT
NA	TRBV27	NA	TRBJ1-6	15	CASSFSGTTNSPLHF	TGTGCCAGCAGTTTCAGCGGGACAACTAATTCACCCCTCCACTTT
NA	TRBV6-2/TRBV6-3	NA	TRBJ2-1	11	CASSYALDLFF	TGTGCCAGCAGTTACGCCCTGGACTTATTCTTC
NA	TRBV20-1	many	TRBJ2-7	13	CSARGQLGREQYF	TGCAGTGCTAGAGGGCAACTTGGCCGCGAGCAGTACTTC
TRBD2	TRBV20-1	NA	TRBJ2-1	19	CSARLTVASGHSGYNEQFF	TGCAGTGCTAGATTGACAGTGGCTAGCGGCCACTCGGGCTACAATGAGCAGTTCTTC
NA	TRBV19	NA	TRBJ2-7	14	CASSMNDISYEQYF	TGTGCCAGTAGTATGAACGACATATCCTACGAGCAGTACTTC
NA	TRBV12-3/TRBV12-4	many	TRBJ1-4	14	CASSFSQRRTQLFF	TGTGCCAGCAGTTTTTCTCAACGTAGGACGCAACTGTTTTTT
TRBD2	TRBV11-2	many	TRBJ2-1	15	CASSKPGLAGYEQFF	TGTGCCAGCAGCAAACCGGGACTAGCGGGGTATGAGCAGTTCTTC
NA	TRBV3-1	few	TRBJ1-4	14	CASSWTATNEKLFF	TGTGCCAGCTCCTGGACAGCAACTAATGAAAAACTGTTTTTT
NA	TRBV27	many	TRBJ1-1	9	CALNTEAFF	TGTGCTTTAAACACTGAAGCTTTCTTT
TRBD1	TRBV12-3/TRBV12-4	many	TRBJ1-4	13	CASSGQVEKKLFF	TGTGCCAGCAGCGGACAGGTTGAGAAAAAACTGTTTTTT
NA	TRBV5-1	once	TRBJ2-3	15	CASSLGGAGTDTQYF	TGCGCCAGCAGCTTGGGGGGTGCTGGCACAGATACGCAGTATTTT
NA	TRBV19	NA	TRBJ1-2	14	CASSTGPPGYGYTF	TGTGCCAGTAGCACGGGACCTCCCGGGTATGGCTACACCTTC
NA	TRBV29-1	NA	TRBJ1-1	11	CSVQGGHEAFF	TGCAGCGTTCAAGGGGGACACGAAGCTTTCTTT
TRBD1	TRBV7-9	few	TRBJ1-4	16	CASSPIWTGSNEKLFF	TGTGCCAGCAGCCCAATTTGGACAGGGTCAAATGAAAAACTGTTTTTT
NA	TRBV2	many	TRBJ2-2	15	CASSGVSRRTGELFF	TGTGCCAGCAGTGGGGTATCCCGGCGGACCGGGGAGCTGTTTTTT
NA	TRBV12-3/TRBV12-4	many	TRBJ2-5	17	CASSHNRETLRQETQYF	TGTGCCAGCAGTCACAATAGGGAGACATTGAGGCAAGAGACCCAGTACTTC
NA	TRBV7-9	NA	TRBJ2-3	16	CASSLMAATGTDTQYF	TGTGCCAGCAGCTTAATGGCCGCGACGGGCACAGATACGCAGTATTTT
TRBD2	TRBV2	many	TRBJ2-5	16	CASSTGLAGVGETQYF	TGTGCCAGCAGTACGGGACTAGCGGGGGTAGGAGAGACCCAGTACTTC
TRBD2	TRBV28	few	TRBJ2-6	18	CASSRQTSGRSTPRVLTF	TGTGCCAGCAGTCGCCAGACTAGCGGGAGATCTACCCCCAGGGTCCTGACTTTC
NA	TRBV7-9	few	TRBJ2-2	15	CASSRPTSRGGELFF	TGTGCCAGCAGCCGTCCTACTAGCAGGGGCGGGGAGCTGTTTTTT
NA	TRBV29-1	NA	TRBJ2-3	12	CSVDRGTDTQYF	TGCAGCGTTGACAGGGGAACAGATACGCAGTATTTT
NA	TRBV27	many	TRBJ1-1	14	CASSFRQEGTEAFF	TGTGCCAGCAGTTTCCGACAGGAGGGCACTGAAGCTTTCTTT
NA	TRBV2	many	TRBJ2-7	12	CASSEARNEQYF	TGTGCCAGCAGTGAAGCCCGGAACGAGCAGTACTTC
NA	TRBV10-1	once	TRBJ2-5	16	CASSEFGLGDQETQYF	TGCGCCAGCAGTGAGTTCGGTTTGGGAGATCAGGAGACCCAGTACTTC
NA	TRBV10-3	NA	TRBJ2-7	13	CAIGKSWVGEQYF	TGTGCCATCGGGAAATCATGGGTTGGCGAGCAGTACTTC
NA	TRBV7-2	many	TRBJ2-7	13	CASSLPNSYEQYF	TGTGCCAGCAGCTTACCCAACTCCTACGAGCAGTACTTC
TRBD1	TRBV5-5	few	TRBJ1-6	14	CASSIGQGGSPLHF	TGTGCCAGCAGCATCGGACAGGGTGGGTCACCCCTCCACTTT
TRBD1	TRBV28	many	TRBJ2-7	15	CASGTGGSSSYEQYF	TGTGCCAGCGGGACAGGGGGAAGTAGTTCCTACGAGCAGTACTTC